Shown below are 19 T cell receptor beta chains from a single sample sequenced in a study of vaccination effects on CD4 cells after COVID-19. Following 10 days of culture, CD4+ T cells were isolated. Sequencing used immunoSEQ multiplex PCR; TCRdb keeps in-frame clones, though not all of them. The repertoire consists of tens of thousands of clones, with approximately 71% occurring once and the leading ten covering around 2%. Their antigens are not known. The input for sequencing was CD4+ T cells from PBMCs cultured without peptide, taken before COVID-19 vaccination. All receptors derive from a human donor who received a COVID-19 vaccine.

The chain links TRBV4-2 to TRBJ2-5; 11 bases line up with TRBD2. The ends lost 0 bases at V and 4 bases at J; junction bases unmatched: 7. The CDR3 contains 17 residues. Germline CDR1 is LGHNA and CDR2 is YNFKEQ. The CDR3: CASSQDVSGGAGETQYF. The DNA for the CDR3 is TGTGCCAGCAGCCAAGATGTTAGCGGGGGGGCAGGAGAGACCCAGTACTTC.

The chain recombines TRBV20-1 with TRBJ2-7; TRBD2 is a possible D gene (6 bases). Deletions cut 3 bases from V and 7 bases from J, with 13 bases between. Germline CDR1 reads DFQATT; CDR2 reads SNEGSKA (reference sequence). The CDR3 has 12 amino acids. CDR3 loop: CSASGGAREQYV. CDR3 DNA sequence: TGCAGTGCTAGTGGAGGGGCTCGGGAGCAGTACGTC.

This clone showed up just a few times. The chain is built from TRBV7-2 and TRBJ1-1; no reliable D call. CDR1 and CDR2 from the germline V gene are SGHTA and FQGNSA. CDR3 size: 14 residues. V lost 5 bases and J lost 8, with 18 bases in between. CDR3 in DNA: TGTGCCAGCAGCCCCCGTGGCAGCGGATCCGAAGCTTTCTTT. Translated: CASSPRGSGSEAFF.

The chain recombines TRBV29-1 with TRBJ1-2; 9 bases align to TRBD1. In germline, CDR1 is SQVTM, CDR2 ANQGSEA. Losses at the gene ends were 7 bases for V and 4 bases for J; bases not matched to a gene: 4. The CDR3 has 12 residues. As DNA, the CDR3 is TGCAGCGCCGGACAGGGGAGCTATGGCTACACCTTC. Protein sequence: CSAGQGSYGYTF.

The CDR3 DNA reads as TGTGCCAGCAGCGTAGCTACTGGCCCCGGCGATGAGCAGTTCTTC. It is translated as CASSVATGPGDEQFF. The chain joins TRBV9 to TRBJ2-1; D unclear. Germline V gives CDR1 SGDLS, CDR2 YYNGEE. CDR3 size: 15 residues. V was trimmed by 0 bases and J by 8 bases, leaving 15 bases between them.

V and J are TRBV5-6 and TRBJ1-6; D possibly corresponds to TRBD1 (5 bases). Germline V gene sequence: CDR1 SGHDT, CDR2 YYEEEE. There are 19 residues in the CDR3. Trimming removed 1 base at V and 2 bases at J, with 19 bases between. For the CDR3, the DNA is TGTGCCAGCAGCTTGACGTATGGGGCCGGAGGGGCCTATAATTCACCCCTCCACTTT. Its protein is CASSLTYGAGGAYNSPLHF.

The rearrangement links TRBV19 to TRBJ1-2; possibly TRBD1 for D (6 bases). The germline V and J ends were trimmed by 6 bases and 6 bases, with 14 bases remaining between them. The length of the CDR3 is 13 residues. Germline-derived CDR1 and CDR2 are LNHDA and SQIVND (reference sequence). The CDR3 here is CASSNTGFDGYTF. CDR3 DNA: TGTGCCAGTAGCAATACAGGGTTCGATGGCTACACCTTC.

This sequence joins TRBV25-1 and TRBJ2-7, with 9 bases aligning to TRBD2. The CDR3 extends over 12 amino acids. The junction had 4 bases not matched to a gene; V was cut back by 8 bases and J by 5 bases. In germline, CDR1 is MGHDK, CDR2 SYGVNS. CDR3 DNA sequence: TGTGCCAGCGGCGGGAGGGGCGACGAGCAGTACGTC. Its translation: CASGGRGDEQYV.

The chain couples TRBV3-1 (or the pseudogene TRBV3-2) to TRBJ1-4; D unclear. The CDR3 covers 14 residues. Trimming shortened V by 0 bases and J by 7 bases, and 9 bases separated the two germline ends. Germline loops: CDR1 LGHDT, CDR2 YNNKEL (reference sequence). In DNA, the CDR3 is TGTGCCAGCAGCCAAGATTCAGGAGGTGAAAAACTGTTTTTT. It is translated as CASSQDSGGEKLFF.

CDR3 amino acids: CASKGRFEAFF. CDR3 bases: TGTGCCAGTAAAGGACGGTTTGAAGCTTTCTTT. The chain uses TRBV19 and TRBJ1-1; D remains ambiguous. V lost 7 bases, J lost 7 bases, and 10 bases lay in between. The germline V gene has CDR1 LNHDA and CDR2 SQIVND (reference sequence). CDR3 size: 11 residues.

The V and J genes are TRBV7-8 and TRBJ2-7; a weak D match, TRBD2 (5 bases). The ends were cut back, 1 base at V and 0 bases at J, with 10 bases in the middle. This CDR3 region has 15 residues. Germline V gene data show CDR1 as SGHVS and CDR2 as FQNEAQ. CDR3 nucleotides: TGTGCCAGCAGCTTAGGGCTGGGGAGCTCCTACGAGCAGTACGTC. Its translation is CASSLGLGSSYEQYV.

This clone was observed a few times. This CDR3 reads CSASRGRGASNQPQHF. The CDR3 bases are TGCAGTGCTAGTAGGGGCCGGGGGGCATCCAATCAGCCCCAGCATTTT. The chain recombines TRBV20-1 with TRBJ1-5; D might be TRBD1 (6 bases). The CDR3 loop spans 16 amino acids. V was shortened by 3 bases and J by 3 bases, with 18 bases between the two germline ends. Germline V CDR1 and CDR2: DFQATT, SNEGSKA (reference sequence).

The rearrangement joins TRBV6-5 to TRBJ1-1; 7 bases are shared with TRBD1. This CDR3 contains 14 residues. Per the germline V gene, CDR1 is MNHEY and CDR2 is SVGAGI. V gave up 2 bases and J gave up 6 bases; unmatched junction bases: 6. In nucleotides, the CDR3 is TGTGCCAGCAGTTACCAGGGGGGGCTCGCTGAAGCTTTCTTT. Translating gives CASSYQGGLAEAFF.

This clone occurred a few times. V usage is TRBV10-1 and J usage is TRBJ1-2; D not resolved. The length of the CDR3 is 13 residues. Per the germline V gene, CDR1 is WNHNN and CDR2 is SYGVQD (reference sequence). V was clipped by 3 bases and J by 4 bases, with 9 bases between them. CDR3 amino acids: CASSEGRSYGYTF. CDR3 nucleotides: TGCGCCAGCAGTGAAGGCAGGTCCTATGGCTACACCTTC.

The rearrangement uses TRBV19 and TRBJ1-1; tentatively, D is TRBD1 (6 bases). Trimming removed 5 bases at V and 4 bases at J, with 17 bases between. The CDR3 consists of 15 residues. The germline V gene has CDR1 LNHDA and CDR2 SQIVND (reference sequence). CDR3 region: CASSPNPRGGTEAFF. CDR3 nucleotides: TGTGCCAGTAGTCCAAACCCCAGGGGCGGCACTGAAGCTTTCTTT.

V gene TRBV12-5 combines with J gene TRBJ2-7, with TRBD1 matching 9 bases. Germline V gene data show CDR1 as LGHNT and CDR2 as FRNRAP. Trimming at V came to 5 bases and at J to 2 bases, leaving 10 bases not matched to a gene. This CDR3 region has 16 residues. This CDR3 is CASGGSPGQGAYEQYV. CDR3 DNA sequence: TGTGCTAGTGGTGGGTCACCGGGACAGGGTGCCTACGAGCAGTACGTC.

The rearrangement joins TRBV11-2 to TRBJ1-2; 7 bases match TRBD1. This CDR3 is 15 amino acids long. CDR1 and CDR2 (germline): SGHAT, FQNNGV. J was trimmed by 0 bases and V by 3 bases; bases with no gene match: 4. The CDR3 reads CASSFNRGSNYGYTF. DNA of the CDR3: TGTGCCAGCAGCTTTAACAGGGGATCTAACTATGGCTACACCTTC. Drawing the rest from reference TRBV11-2 and TRBJ1-2, the complete variable domain is EAGVAQSPRYKIIEKRQSVAFWCNPISGHATLYWYQQILGQGPKLLIQFQNNGVVDDSQLPKDRFSAERLKGVDSTLKIQPAKLEDSAVYLCASSFNRGSNYGYTFGSGTRLTVV.

This chain joins TRBV15 and TRBJ1-5; D possibly corresponds to TRBD1 (5 bases). Trimming shortened V by 8 bases and J by 0 bases, and 11 bases separated the two germline ends. Germline lookup yields CDR1 LNHNV and CDR2 YYDKDF (reference sequence). The CDR3 runs 14 residues. This chain's CDR3 is CATPAGYSNQPQHF. The CDR3 nucleotides read TGTGCCACCCCAGCAGGGTATAGCAATCAGCCCCAGCATTTT.

V is TRBV3-1 (or the pseudogene TRBV3-2) and J is TRBJ2-3, with 10 bases lining up with TRBD2. V lost 2 bases to trimming and J lost 5 bases; unmatched junction nucleotides: 16. Germline V gives CDR1 LGHDT, CDR2 YNNKEL (reference sequence). The CDR3 is 19 residues long. The CDR3 sequence: CASSQLIHQKRGGRDTQYF. The CDR3, as DNA: TGTGCCAGCAGCCAACTCATCCATCAAAAGCGGGGGGGCAGAGATACGCAGTATTTT.